The 5 T cell receptor beta chains listed next were all sequenced from one sample in a study of identical twins' blood T cells. MiXCR, applied by TCRdb to the 5' RACE reads, yields one record per CDR3 protein. The sample includes fewer than 450,000 distinct CDR3 sequences, about 28% seen only once; the top ten take around 5.6%. The sequenced material came from PBMCs. These receptors were taken from a woman aged 18-55 years in good health.

This clonotype was seen ten or more times. Its ends do not fully match the called genes, so a read error is possible. The chain is built from TRBV7-7 and TRBJ2-7; D is possibly TRBD1 (5 bases). The CDR3 has 11 residues. Germline V gene data show CDR1 as SSHAT and CDR2 as FNYEAQ (reference sequence). DNA of the CDR3: TGTGCTAGCAGCTTGATATGTGGACAATACTTC. Translation gives CASSLICGQYF.

The chain joins TRBV14 to TRBJ2-7, with D maybe TRBD1 (5 bases). This CDR3 contains 14 residues. V was pared by 1 base and J by 2 bases, with 9 bases between. Per germline, CDR1 SGHDN and CDR2 FVKESK. CDR3 sequence reads: CASSQAQGPYEQYF. DNA of the CDR3: TGTGCCAGCAGCCAAGCCCAGGGTCCCTACGAGCAGTACTTC. Full variable domain (outside the CDR3, taken from reference TRBV14 and TRBJ2-7): EAGVTQFPSHSVIEKGQTVTLRCDPISGHDNLYWYRRVMGKEIKFLLHFVKESKQDESGMPNNRFLAERTGGTYSTLKVQPAELEDSGVYFCASSQAQGPYEQYFGPGTRLTVT.

As regards this clonotype: The junction and the germline gene differ at one end; a read error may be behind it. CDR3: CASNLGGVQETQYF. CDR3 nucleotides: TGTGCCAGCAACTTAGGGGGGGTACAAGAGACCCAGTACTTC. The V gene is TRBV7-2, the J gene TRBJ2-5; D is possibly TRBD2 (7 bases). Germline CDR1 and CDR2: SGHTA and FQGNSA. The length of the CDR3 is 14 residues. The whole variable domain, remainder taken from reference TRBV7-2 and TRBJ2-5, is GAGVSQSPSNKVTEKGKDVELRCDPISGHTALYWYRQSLGQGLEFLIYFQGNSAPDKSGLPSDRFSAERTGGSVSTLTIQRTQQEDSAVYLCASNLGGVQETQYFGPGTRLLVL.

This clonotype showed up just a few times. CDR3: CASSRLQDNSPLHF. CDR3 sequence (DNA): TGTGCCAGCAGCCGACTCCAAGATAATTCACCCCTCCACTTT. The chain has TRBV11-2 and TRBJ1-6; D unclear. Germline CDR1 SGHAT, CDR2 FQNNGV. This CDR3 is built from 14 residues. V lost 5 bases and J 5 bases, leaving 10 bases between the germline ends.

This chain links TRBV12-3 or TRBV12-4 with TRBJ1-2; no firm D call. Trimming pared 5 bases from V and 7 bases from J, leaving 11 bases between. The CDR3 is 12 residues long. In DNA form, the CDR3 reads TGTGCCAGCAGTCGCTCTTGGTCTGGCTACACCTTC. As protein: CASSRSWSGYTF.